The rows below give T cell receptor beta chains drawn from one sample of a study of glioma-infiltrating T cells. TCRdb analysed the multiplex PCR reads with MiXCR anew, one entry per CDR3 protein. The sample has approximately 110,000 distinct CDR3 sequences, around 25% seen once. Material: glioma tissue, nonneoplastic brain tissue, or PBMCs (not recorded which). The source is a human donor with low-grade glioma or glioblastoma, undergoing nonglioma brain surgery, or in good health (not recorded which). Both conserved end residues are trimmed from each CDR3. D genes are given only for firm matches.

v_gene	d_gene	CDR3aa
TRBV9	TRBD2	ASSPRTGAGDTQY
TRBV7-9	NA	ASSLGGGRSQH
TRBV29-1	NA	SVGPGWYEQY
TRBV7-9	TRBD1	ASSSGTGRGDTQY
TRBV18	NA	ASSPSLTDTQY
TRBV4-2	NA	ASSQAGQREQF
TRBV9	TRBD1	ASSFGQASSGNTIY
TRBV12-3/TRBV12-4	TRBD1	ASSLGQGRETQY
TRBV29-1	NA	SALFPGDPSYYT
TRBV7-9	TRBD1	ASSPSPGQGSTEAF
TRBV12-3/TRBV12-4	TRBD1	ASSPRTGKGYEQY
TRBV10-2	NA	ASSPYISYKQY
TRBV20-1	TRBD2	TARSYPGLAGKETRY
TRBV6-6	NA	ASTPWGQGKTDTQY
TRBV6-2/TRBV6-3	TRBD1	ASSSDRARNIQY
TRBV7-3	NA	ASSLNGLTYEQY
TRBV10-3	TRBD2	AISGGLAGAADYNEQF
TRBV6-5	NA	ASSYPGDNEQF
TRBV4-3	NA	ASSQVVGTTRLEQY
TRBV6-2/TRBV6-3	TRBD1	ASSYLTGGRDEQY
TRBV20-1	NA	SARDPGSGAGAEAF
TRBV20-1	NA	SAGDKFDEQF
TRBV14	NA	ASSHNSNQPQH
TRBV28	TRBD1	ASSSPGQGYGANVLT
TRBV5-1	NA	ASRPSGQGHQPQH
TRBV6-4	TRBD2	ASSVIAGEDEQF
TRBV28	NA	ASSLKYLNQPQH